Presented here are 25 T cell receptor beta chains from one specimen sequenced in a study of shared clonotypes between healthy human individuals. Profiled with immunoSEQ multiplex PCR; TCRdb holds only in-frame clones, not every one. Here the sample spans some 700,000 clones, less than 95% being singletons. The sequenced sample consisted of memory CD8+ T cells from PBMCs. Subset given: CD45RO+ cells pooled with CCR7-negative TemRA cells. All receptors come from a man younger than 35 in good health. Some clones in this sample may be carry-over from other donors' samples.

V and J are TRBV28 and TRBJ2-1, with 8 positions matching TRBD2. Germline lookup yields CDR1 MDHEN and CDR2 SYDVKM. CDR3 length: 17 amino acids. With 7 bases clipped from V and 0 bases from J, the junction kept 11 bases outside the gene matches. DNA for the CDR3: TGTGCCAGCAATATCCTAGCGGGTAGACGCTCCTACAATGAGCAGTTCTTC. The encoded protein is CASNILAGRRSYNEQFF.

The J gene is TRBJ2-1, the V gene TRBV6-1; TRBD1 matches 7 bases. Germline V gene lookup returns CDR1 MNHNS and CDR2 SASEGT. CDR3 size: 14 residues. V was pared by 1 base and J by 7 bases, with 4 bases of the junction left unmatched. The CDR3 DNA follows: TGTGCCAGCAGTGAAGACAGGGGCCAAAATGAGCAGTTCTTC. The encoded protein is CASSEDRGQNEQFF.

The rearrangement joins TRBV2 to TRBJ1-5; 9 bases line up with TRBD1. The germline CDR1 and CDR2 sequences are SNHLY and FYNNEI. This CDR3 is 12 amino acids long. Trimming removed 10 bases from V and 4 bases from J; junction bases left unmatched: 2. The CDR3 protein is CATGQGNQPQHF. In DNA, the CDR3 is TGTGCCACCGGACAGGGGAATCAGCCCCAGCATTTT.

The chain couples TRBV6-5 to TRBJ1-1; no firm D call. The germline V gene encodes CDR1 MNHEY and CDR2 SVGAGI. This CDR3 has 14 amino acids. V lost 0 bases and J lost 4, with 9 bases in between. The CDR3, as DNA: TGTGCCAGCAGTTACTCCAAAAGTGGCACTGAAGCTTTCTTT. Protein sequence: CASSYSKSGTEAFF.

This clone appeared once. The J gene is TRBJ2-7, the V gene TRBV14, with 11 bases lining up with TRBD1. The CDR3 contains 15 residues. V trimming: 3 bases; J trimming: 2 bases; junction bases outside the gene matches: 3. Looked up from germline, CDR1 is SGHDN and CDR2 is FVKESK. The CDR3 reads CASSQLDRGPYEQYF. CDR3 sequence (DNA): TGTGCCAGCAGCCAGTTGGACAGGGGGCCCTACGAGCAGTACTTC. Full variable domain (outside the CDR3, taken from reference TRBV14 and TRBJ2-7): EAGVTQFPSHSVIEKGQTVTLRCDPISGHDNLYWYRRVMGKEIKFLLHFVKESKQDESGMPNNRFLAERTGGTYSTLKVQPAELEDSGVYFCASSQLDRGPYEQYFGPGTRLTVT.

The V and J genes are TRBV14 and TRBJ1-1; no firm D call. This CDR3 comprises 12 residues. In germline, CDR1 is SGHDN, CDR2 FVKESK. V lost 5 bases, J lost 8 bases, and 12 bases lay in between. CDR3 amino acids: CASSVLPGEAFF. The CDR3, as DNA: TGTGCCAGCAGCGTTCTTCCGGGGGAAGCTTTCTTT.

A single count supports this clone. The chain uses TRBV18 and TRBJ2-5; 8 bases agree with TRBD1. V was clipped by 6 bases and J by 5 bases; unmatched bases: 17. The CDR3 covers 17 residues. The V gene's germline CDR1 is KGHSH and CDR2 LQKENI. CDR3 sequence (DNA): TGTGCCAGCTCCCCCGTCCCGACAGGGGAATTGGGCGAGACCCAGTACTTC. Its translation is CASSPVPTGELGETQYF. Supplemented by reference TRBV18 and TRBJ2-5, the full variable domain reads NAGVMQNPRHLVRRRGQEARLRCSPMKGHSHVYWYRQLPEEGLKFMVYLQKENIIDESGMPKERFSAEFPKEGPSILRIQQVVRGDSAAYFCASSPVPTGELGETQYFGPGTRLLVL.

This clone was counted only a few times. This chain uses TRBV11-2 with TRBJ2-5; perhaps TRBD2 as D (6 bases). Deletions cut 5 bases from V and 5 bases from J, with 18 bases between. Germline V gene sequence: CDR1 SGHAT, CDR2 FQNNGV. The CDR3 consists of 15 residues. CDR3 sequence (DNA): TGTGCCAGCAGCCCTTCGGGACTCTGGGGGGAGACCCAGTACTTC. Residues: CASSPSGLWGETQYF.

This clone was counted once. The same CDR3 can be traced to other DNA sequences in this sample. The chain carries TRBV9 and TRBJ1-3, with no clear D. V lost 3 bases, J lost 4 bases, and 2 bases lay in between. The CDR3 extends over 11 amino acids. The germline gives CDR1 SGDLS, CDR2 YYNGEE. As DNA, the CDR3 is TGTGCCAGCAGCGACGGAAACACCATATATTTT. Its protein product is CASSDGNTIYF.

CDR3: CASSLSGGSIHEQYF. The CDR3 nucleotides are TGTGCCAGCAGTTTATCAGGCGGGAGTATCCACGAGCAGTACTTC. J is TRBJ2-7 and V is TRBV27; 7 nucleotides line up with TRBD2. Per the germline V gene, CDR1 is MNHEY and CDR2 is SMNVEV (reference sequence). Trimming at V came to 0 bases and at J to 5 bases, leaving 7 bases not matched to a gene. The CDR3 covers 15 residues.

The V call is TRBV9, the J call TRBJ1-1; D possibly corresponds to TRBD1 (5 bases). The CDR3 contains 10 residues. Per the germline V gene, CDR1 is SGDLS and CDR2 is YYNGEE. The ends were cut back, 10 bases at V and 5 bases at J, with 9 bases in the middle. DNA of the CDR3: TGTGCCTCTGGGGGAACTGAAGCTTTCTTT. It yields the protein CASGGTEAFF.

The rearrangement uses TRBV9 and TRBJ2-7; 8 positions agree with TRBD1. Germline V gene lookup returns CDR1 SGDLS and CDR2 YYNGEE. After removal of 4 bases from V and 3 bases from J, the junction contained 12 bases not matched to a gene. The CDR3 totals 16 residues. The CDR3 reads CASSHPLGQANYEQYF. For the CDR3, the DNA is TGTGCCAGCAGCCACCCCCTGGGACAGGCCAACTACGAGCAGTACTTC.

The CDR3 spells CASSTESRWNEQFF. The CDR3 DNA follows: TGTGCCAGCAGCACGGAATCTAGGTGGAATGAGCAGTTCTTC. The genes are TRBV5-6 and TRBJ2-1; no clear D gene. There are 14 residues in the CDR3. Germline V lookup: CDR1 SGHDT, CDR2 YYEEEE. V was clipped by 4 bases and J by 7 bases, with 15 bases between them. The full variable domain, completed using reference TRBV5-6 and TRBJ2-1, is DAGVTQSPTHLIKTRGQQVTLRCSPKSGHDTVSWYQQALGQGPQFIFQYYEEEERQRGNFPDRFSGHQFPNYSSELNVNALLLGDSALYLCASSTESRWNEQFFGPGTRLTVL.

To note about this clone: Other DNA sequences in this specimen translate into the identical CDR3. The chain uses TRBV4-3 and TRBJ2-1; 7 nucleotides line up with TRBD2. The CDR3 runs 15 residues. In germline, CDR1 is LGHNA, CDR2 YSLEER. V dropped 1 base and J dropped 4; count of bases not matched to a gene: 4. In DNA form, the CDR3 reads TGCGCCAGCAGCCAAGGTGGAGCGGGGTACAATGAGCAGTTCTTC. It is translated as CASSQGGAGYNEQFF.

The V call is TRBV27, the J call TRBJ1-2; 10 nucleotides agree with TRBD1. This CDR3 has 13 amino acids. Germline loops: CDR1 MNHEY, CDR2 SMNVEV (reference sequence). J lost 4 bases, V lost 8 bases, and 4 bases had no gene match. This chain's CDR3 is CASRDRGPYGYTF. The CDR3 DNA reads as TGTGCCAGCCGGGACAGGGGACCCTATGGCTACACCTTC.

The rearrangement links TRBV15 to TRBJ2-7; unclear D gene. The CDR3 runs 14 residues. The ends were cut back, 8 bases at V and 5 bases at J, with 19 bases in the middle. Germline-derived CDR1 and CDR2 are LNHNV and YYDKDF (reference sequence). CDR3 in amino acids: CATSGSPGLHEQYF. As DNA, the CDR3 is TGTGCCACCTCGGGCTCCCCGGGCCTCCACGAGCAGTACTTC.

The chain is built from TRBV2 and TRBJ2-3; 11 nucleotides agree with TRBD2. Germline V gene data show CDR1 as SNHLY and CDR2 as FYNNEI. The CDR3 spans 14 residues. The V and J ends lost 10 bases and 4 bases, in that order; junction bases with no gene match: 7. CDR3 region: CAIKLAGDPDTQYF. CDR3 DNA sequence: TGTGCCATCAAACTAGCGGGAGACCCAGATACGCAGTATTTT.

The chain is built from TRBV4-3 and TRBJ2-7; possibly TRBD1 or TRBD2 for D (5 bases each). The CDR3 runs 15 residues. Germline V CDR1 and CDR2: LGHNA, YSLEER. V lost 0 bases, J lost 3 bases, and 12 bases lay in between. The CDR3 DNA reads TGCGCCAGCAGCCAAGAAAGGGGAGCGCTCTACGAGCAGTACTTC. It translates to CASSQERGALYEQYF.

The CDR3 DNA sequence: TGCGCCAGCAGCTTGATCTCCGGGACTAGCGGGATTGGCACAGATACGCAGTATTTT. Translated: CASSLISGTSGIGTDTQYF. The chain is built from TRBV5-1 and TRBJ2-3, with 13 bases aligning to TRBD2. This CDR3 spans 19 amino acids. Germline assignment: CDR1 SGHRS and CDR2 YFSETQ. V was pared by 1 base and J by 1 base, with 9 bases of the junction left unmatched. Using reference TRBV5-1 and TRBJ2-3 for the parts outside the CDR3, the full variable domain is KAGVTQTPRYLIKTRGQQVTLSCSPISGHRSVSWYQQTPGQGLQFLFEYFSETQRNKGNFPGRFSGRQFSNSRSEMNVSTLELGDSALYLCASSLISGTSGIGTDTQYFGPGTRLTVL.

This clone was detected only a few times. The chain links TRBV28 to TRBJ2-7; 13 nucleotides match TRBD2. Germline V gene lookup returns CDR1 MDHEN and CDR2 SYDVKM. This CDR3 region has 15 residues. J gave up 5 bases and V 7 bases, and 8 bases lay outside the gene matches. The CDR3: CASTKTGLAGDEQYF. CDR3 nucleotide sequence: TGTGCCAGCACTAAAACAGGACTAGCGGGAGACGAGCAGTACTTC.

V and J are TRBV28 and TRBJ2-3; 12 nucleotides line up with TRBD2. The CDR3 covers 16 residues. The germline CDR1 and CDR2 sequences are MDHEN and SYDVKM. The ends lost 4 bases at V and 5 bases at J; junction bases unmatched: 7. CDR3 nucleotides: TGTGCCAGCAGTTCTCCTAGCGGGAGGGATGGAGATACGCAGTATTTT. Translation: CASSSPSGRDGDTQYF.

V usage is TRBV11-1 and J usage is TRBJ2-2; the D gene is possibly TRBD1 (5 bases). In germline, CDR1 is SGHAT, CDR2 FQDESV (reference sequence). The V and J ends lost 1 base and 7 bases respectively, with 10 bases between them. This CDR3 has 14 amino acids. The CDR3 reads CASSLEQGYGELFF. The CDR3 coding sequence is TGTGCCAGCAGCTTAGAGCAGGGCTACGGGGAGCTGTTTTTT.

The V and J genes are TRBV19 and TRBJ2-7; TRBD1 matches 9 bases. Trimming cost V 3 bases and J 3 bases; bases outside gene matches: 6. The CDR3 is made up of 15 amino acids. CDR1 and CDR2 from the germline V gene are LNHDA and SQIVND (reference sequence). CDR3 region: CASSIRDRELYEQYF. CDR3 DNA sequence: TGTGCCAGTAGTATTAGGGACAGGGAACTCTACGAGCAGTACTTC.

V gene TRBV6-1 combines with J gene TRBJ2-7; 7 bases are a match to TRBD1. CDR1 is MNHNS and CDR2 is SASEGT in the germline V gene. The length of the CDR3 is 15 residues. The V gene end was trimmed by 1 base and the J gene end by 4 bases; junction bases not matched to a gene: 7. The CDR3 region is CASSEEQGDIYEQYF. The CDR3 coding sequence is TGTGCCAGCAGTGAAGAGCAGGGGGATATTTACGAGCAGTACTTC.

The chain carries TRBV14 and TRBJ2-7; perhaps TRBD2 as D (5 bases). The V and J ends lost 1 base and 4 bases respectively, with 17 bases between them. The V gene's germline CDR1 is SGHDN and CDR2 FVKESK. The CDR3 is 16 residues long. CDR3 in amino acids: CASSQGVIGSVYEQYF. Written as DNA, the CDR3 is TGTGCCAGCAGCCAAGGGGTGATTGGTAGCGTTTACGAGCAGTACTTC.